The 4 T cell receptor beta chains below come from one sample, sequenced in a study of T cells in Graves' hyperthyroidism and ophthalmopathy. The CDR3 regions of TCR beta were amplified from RNA transcripts. TCR CDR3 regions were first amplified by RT-PCR with HTBI primers. TCRdb re-derived calls from the multiplex PCR reads in MiXCR, one entry per CDR3 protein. The data hold 450,000 to 700,000 distinct CDR3 sequences, with more than 45% observed a single time. The sequenced sample was peripheral blood or thyroid tissue (not recorded which). These receptors were obtained from a woman aged 18-30 years with Graves' hyperthyroidism.

This chain uses TRBV4-1 with TRBJ2-7; no definite D call. This CDR3 contains 16 residues. The germline CDR1 and CDR2 sequences are MGHRA and YSYEKL. Trimming pared 5 bases from V and 1 base from J, leaving 18 bases between. In DNA, the CDR3 is TGCGCCAGCAGCGCCCGACCAAGCCCCTTTTCCTACGAGCAGTACTTC. It codes for CASSARPSPFSYEQYF.

This clonotype was observed many times. The V call is TRBV7-8, the J call TRBJ2-2, with 12 bases aligning to TRBD2. The V and J ends lost 2 bases and 7 bases, in that order; junction bases with no gene match: 8. CDR1 SGHVS and CDR2 FQNEAQ come from the germline V gene. This CDR3 contains 17 residues. The CDR3 reads CASSLMLASGRVGELFF. The CDR3 DNA is TGTGCCAGCAGCTTAATGCTGGCTAGCGGGAGGGTCGGGGAGCTGTTTTTT.

The sample holds many counts of this clonotype. The chain couples TRBV13 to TRBJ1-5; D not resolved. With 5 bases removed from V and 4 bases from J, the gap between germline ends came to 15 bases. Germline CDR1 reads PRHDT; CDR2 reads FYEKMQ (reference sequence). This CDR3 is 15 amino acids long. DNA of the CDR3: TGTGCCAGCAGCCGCCGGGCGAGAGTAAATCAGCCCCAGCATTTT. Amino acid sequence: CASSRRARVNQPQHF.

This clonotype was detected many times. This chain uses TRBV27 with TRBJ1-1; D possibly corresponds to TRBD1 (6 bases). Germline CDR1 is MNHEY and CDR2 is SMNVEV (reference sequence). The CDR3 covers 16 residues. The germline V and J ends were trimmed by 3 bases and 4 bases, with 18 bases remaining between them. The DNA of the CDR3 is TGTGCCAGCAGTTTTGTCGGAACAGGGAAGGGCACTGAAGCTTTCTTT. This codes for CASSFVGTGKGTEAFF.